The rows below give T cell receptor beta chains drawn from one sample of a study of spatial heterogeneity in lung cancer. One entry per CDR3 protein, called by TCRdb with MiXCR from the 5' RACE reads. Of more than 30,000 distinct CDR3 sequences detected, about 5.2% appear once; the ten largest clones hold roughly 25%. The specimen comprised PBMCs, sampled at surgery. These receptors were collected from a female donor with early-stage non-small cell lung cancer. Each CDR3 is given with its conserved first and last residue. Each record gives: J gene, V gene, D gene, clone size, CDR3 DNA, CDR3 protein. D genes are given only for firm matches. Only part of the rows carry a size: once, few, many, or a class if the clone is expanded.

>TRBJ2-7|TRBV7-8|-|many
TGTGCCAGCAGCTCACCGATTATCAGCGATTGGGGAACAGGCGAGCAGTACTTC
CASSSPIISDWGTGEQYF
>TRBJ1-3|TRBV9|TRBD1|many
TGTGCCAGCAGCGCTACAGGGGCCCTCTCTGGAAACACCATATATTTT
CASSATGALSGNTIYF
>TRBJ1-2|TRBV9|-|few
TGTGCCAGCAGCCCCTCACTTACAGTTAACTATGGCTACACCTTC
CASSPSLTVNYGYTF
>TRBJ2-3|TRBV11-2|-|many
TGTGCCAGCAGCCGACAGCCTAGCACAGATACGCAGTATTTT
CASSRQPSTDTQYF
>TRBJ1-4|TRBV7-9|TRBD1|medium-sized
TGTGCCAGCAGCTTTAGAAGACAGGGAGAAAAACTGTTTTTT
CASSFRRQGEKLFF
>TRBJ1-1|TRBV6-5|-|many
TGTGCCAGCACCCCTGTGGGGCGCGGGGACACTGAAGCTTTCTTT
CASTPVGRGDTEAFF
>TRBJ2-3|TRBV24-1|TRBD1|many
TGTGCCTCCGCGGGACAGGAGGCCCCAGATACGCAGTATTTT
CASAGQEAPDTQYF
>TRBJ2-3|TRBV9|-|many
TGTGCCAGCAGCGTTCTAGCCTTGGCAGATACGCAGTATTTT
CASSVLALADTQYF
>TRBJ2-3|TRBV28|-|many
TGTGCCAGCAGTTTGTCACACACAGATACGCAGTATTTT
CASSLSHTDTQYF
>TRBJ1-6|TRBV6-6|-|many
TGTGCCAGCACACCAGGACAGTATAATTCACCCCTCCACTTT
CASTPGQYNSPLHF
>TRBJ2-7|TRBV27|TRBD2|many
TGTGCCAGCAGCGTAGCGGGGGGGGCCTACGAGCAGTACTTC
CASSVAGGAYEQYF
>TRBJ1-1|TRBV6-2/TRBV6-3|TRBD1|-
TGTGCCAGCACGGACAGGGTAGACACTGAAGCTTTCTTT
CASTDRVDTEAFF
>TRBJ1-1|TRBV12-5|-|many
TGTGCTAGTGGTTTATGGAACACTGAAGCTTTCTTT
CASGLWNTEAFF
>TRBJ2-7|TRBV3-1|TRBD2|-
TGTGCCAGCATGGGTGAGCGGGGCCGCTACGAGCAGTACTTC
CASMGERGRYEQYF
>TRBJ2-1|TRBV5-1|TRBD2|-
TGCGCCAGCAGCTTGGTAGCGGGGGGCTACAATGAGCAGTTCTTC
CASSLVAGGYNEQFF
>TRBJ2-5|TRBV18|TRBD1|-
TGTGCCAGCTCTCTGGCGACAGGGGATCGGACCCAGTACTTC
CASSLATGDRTQYF
>TRBJ2-1|TRBV19|-|many
TGTGCCAGTAAGGGTTTCGGAAGCTCCTACAATGAGCAGTTCTTC
CASKGFGSSYNEQFF
>TRBJ1-5|TRBV6-2/TRBV6-3|TRBD1|few
TGTGCCAGCAGTGCAGGGACAGGACGCAATCAGCCCCAGCATTTT
CASSAGTGRNQPQHF
>TRBJ2-1|TRBV4-3|-|many
TGCGCCAGCAGCCATCCCAGGAGCGGGACAGAAAACTACAATGAGCAGTTCTTC
CASSHPRSGTENYNEQFF
>TRBJ1-2|TRBV4-2|TRBD1|many
TGTGCCAGCAGCCAAGTACTCGCTGCCGGACAGGGGGCCGATGGCTACACCTTC
CASSQVLAAGQGADGYTF
>TRBJ1-4|TRBV5-1|-|many
TGCGCCAGCAGCTTGGTAAGGGGGTTTGGAGGAAAACTGTTTTTT
CASSLVRGFGGKLFF
>TRBJ1-2|TRBV4-1|TRBD1|many
TGCGCCAGCAGCCAAGAGGCCGACAGGGGATATGGCTACACCTTC
CASSQEADRGYGYTF
>TRBJ1-6|TRBV4-3|-|many
TGCGCCAGCAGCCAAGATATGGGGATGCTAAATTCACCCCTCCACTTT
CASSQDMGMLNSPLHF
>TRBJ2-3|TRBV27|-|many
TGTGCCAGCAGTTTATGGGCAGGAGTACTGGATACGCAGTATTTT
CASSLWAGVLDTQYF
>TRBJ2-3|TRBV29-1|-|many
TGCAGCGCAAGGGGGGCCGGGGATACGCAGTATTTT
CSARGAGDTQYF
>TRBJ1-2|TRBV11-1|-|many
TGTGCCAGCAGCCCTCCCGGGAGGGGGGGCTACACCTTC
CASSPPGRGGYTF
>TRBJ2-1|TRBV11-2|TRBD1|many
TGTGCCAGCAGCCGGACCCGGGACAGCTACAATGAGCAGTTCTTC
CASSRTRDSYNEQFF
>TRBJ2-5|TRBV11-2|TRBD2|many
TGTGCCAGCAGCCGCGGGGGGGCCACGGAGACCCAGTACTTC
CASSRGGATETQYF
>TRBJ2-5|TRBV9|TRBD2|-
TGTGCCAGCAGCGTCGCTAGCGGGGATCAAGAGACCCAGTACTTC
CASSVASGDQETQYF
>TRBJ2-5|TRBV7-6|-|many
TGTGCCAGCACGCCCCGGGTCCAAGAGACCCAGTACTTC
CASTPRVQETQYF
>TRBJ1-5|TRBV30|-|once
TGTGCCTGGACCAGCAGGGTCAATCAGCCCCAGCATTTT
CAWTSRVNQPQHF
>TRBJ1-2|TRBV4-2|-|many
TGTGCCAGCAGCCAAGATTCCACACCGACTAACTATGGCTACACCTTC
CASSQDSTPTNYGYTF
>TRBJ1-6|TRBV7-9|-|many
TGTGCCAGCAGCCCGGGACGGTTCTGGGGACCCCTCCACTTT
CASSPGRFWGPLHF
>TRBJ2-1|TRBV29-1|-|-
TGCAGCGTTGAAGATTTATTAGCGTATTCCAATGAGCAGTTCTTC
CSVEDLLAYSNEQFF
>TRBJ1-2|TRBV28|-|medium-sized
TGTGCCAGCAGTTTCAGCTCTGGCTACACCTTC
CASSFSSGYTF
>TRBJ1-5|TRBV27|TRBD1|many
TGTGCCAGCAGTCCCCGACAGGGGAATCAGCCCCAGCATTTT
CASSPRQGNQPQHF